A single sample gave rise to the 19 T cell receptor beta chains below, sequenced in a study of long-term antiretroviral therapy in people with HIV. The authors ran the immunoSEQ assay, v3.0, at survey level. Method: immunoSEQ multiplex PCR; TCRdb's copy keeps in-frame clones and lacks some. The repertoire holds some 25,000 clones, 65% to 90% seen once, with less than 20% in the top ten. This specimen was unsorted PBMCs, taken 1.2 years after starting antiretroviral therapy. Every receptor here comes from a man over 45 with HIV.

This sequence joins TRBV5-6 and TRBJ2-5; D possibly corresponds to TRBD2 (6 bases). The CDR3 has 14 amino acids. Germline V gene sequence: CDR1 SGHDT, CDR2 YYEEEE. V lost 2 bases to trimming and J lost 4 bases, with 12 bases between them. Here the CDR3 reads CASSFQGGRETQYF. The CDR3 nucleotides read TGTGCCAGCAGCTTCCAGGGAGGTCGAGAGACCCAGTACTTC.

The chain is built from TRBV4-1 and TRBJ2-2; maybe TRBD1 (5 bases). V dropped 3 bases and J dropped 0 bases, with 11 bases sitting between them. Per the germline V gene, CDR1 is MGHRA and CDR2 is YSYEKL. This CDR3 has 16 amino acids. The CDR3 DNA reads TGCGCCAGCAGCCACCTGACAGCCTCGAACACCGGGGAGCTGTTTTTT. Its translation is CASSHLTASNTGELFF.

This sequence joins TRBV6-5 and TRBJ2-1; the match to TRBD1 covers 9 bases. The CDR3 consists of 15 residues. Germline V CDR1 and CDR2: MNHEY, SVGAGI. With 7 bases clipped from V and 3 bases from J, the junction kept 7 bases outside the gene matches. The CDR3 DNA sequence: TGTGCCAGCACCCTGGACAGGGGCGACTACAATGAGCAGTTCTTC. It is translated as CASTLDRGDYNEQFF.

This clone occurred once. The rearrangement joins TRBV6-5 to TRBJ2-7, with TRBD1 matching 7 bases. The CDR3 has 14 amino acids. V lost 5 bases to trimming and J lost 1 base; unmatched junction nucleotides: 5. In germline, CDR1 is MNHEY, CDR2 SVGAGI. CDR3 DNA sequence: TGTGCCAGCAGTCGGGACAGCACATCCTACGAGCAGTACTTC. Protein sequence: CASSRDSTSYEQYF.

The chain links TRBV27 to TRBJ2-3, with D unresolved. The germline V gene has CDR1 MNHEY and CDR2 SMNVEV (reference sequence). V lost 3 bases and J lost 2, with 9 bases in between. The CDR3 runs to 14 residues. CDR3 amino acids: CASSLGGYTDTQYF. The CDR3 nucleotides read TGTGCCAGCAGTTTGGGCGGCTACACAGATACGCAGTATTTT.

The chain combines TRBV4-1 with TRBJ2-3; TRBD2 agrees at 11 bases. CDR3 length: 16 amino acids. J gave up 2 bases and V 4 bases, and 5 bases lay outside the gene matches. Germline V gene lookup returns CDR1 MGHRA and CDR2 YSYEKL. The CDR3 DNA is TGCGCCAGCAGCCTATATAGCGGGGGGGCCACAGATACGCAGTATTTT. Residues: CASSLYSGGATDTQYF.

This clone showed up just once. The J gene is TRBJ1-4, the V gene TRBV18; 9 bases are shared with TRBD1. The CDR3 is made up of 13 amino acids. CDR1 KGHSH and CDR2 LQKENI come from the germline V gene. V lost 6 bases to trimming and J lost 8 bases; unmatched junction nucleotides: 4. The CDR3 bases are TGTGCCAGCTCCCTCGGACAGGGGGAAAAACTGTTTTTT. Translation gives CASSLGQGEKLFF.

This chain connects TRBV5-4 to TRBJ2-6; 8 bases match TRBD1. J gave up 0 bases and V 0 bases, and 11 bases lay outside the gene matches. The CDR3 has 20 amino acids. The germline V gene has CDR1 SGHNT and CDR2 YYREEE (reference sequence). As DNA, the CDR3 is TGTGCCAGCAGCTTGGATCCGGACAGGGATCCTCCCTCTGGGGCCAACGTCCTGACTTTC. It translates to CASSLDPDRDPPSGANVLTF.

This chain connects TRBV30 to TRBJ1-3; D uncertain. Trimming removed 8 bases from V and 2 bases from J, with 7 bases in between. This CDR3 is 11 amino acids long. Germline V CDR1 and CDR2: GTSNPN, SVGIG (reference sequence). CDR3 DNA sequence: TGTGCCACTGACCCTGGAAACACCATATATTTT. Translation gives CATDPGNTIYF.

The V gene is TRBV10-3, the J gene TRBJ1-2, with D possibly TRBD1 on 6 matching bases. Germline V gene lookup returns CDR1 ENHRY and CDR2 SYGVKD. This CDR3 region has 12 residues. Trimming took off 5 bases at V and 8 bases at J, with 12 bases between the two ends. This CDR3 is CAISQGGRGYTF. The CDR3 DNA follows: TGTGCCATCAGTCAAGGGGGTCGGGGCTACACCTTC.

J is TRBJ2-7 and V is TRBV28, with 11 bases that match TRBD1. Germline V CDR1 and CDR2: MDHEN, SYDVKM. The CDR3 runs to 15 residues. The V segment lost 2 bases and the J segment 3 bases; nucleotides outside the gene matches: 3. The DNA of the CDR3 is TGTGCCAGCAGTTTAGCGGACAGGGGGCTCTACGAGCAGTACTTC. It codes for CASSLADRGLYEQYF.

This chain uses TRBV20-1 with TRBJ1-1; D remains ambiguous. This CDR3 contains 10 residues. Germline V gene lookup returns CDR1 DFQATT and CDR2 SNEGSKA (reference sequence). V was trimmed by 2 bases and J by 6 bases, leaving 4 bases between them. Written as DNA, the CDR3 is TGCAGTGCTAGAAAAGCTGAAGCTTTCTTT. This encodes CSARKAEAFF.

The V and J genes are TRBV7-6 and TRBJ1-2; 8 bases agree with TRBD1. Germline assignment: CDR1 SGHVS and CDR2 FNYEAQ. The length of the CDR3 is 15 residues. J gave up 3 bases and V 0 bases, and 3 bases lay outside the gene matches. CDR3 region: CASSLAPTGDYGYTF. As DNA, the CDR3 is TGTGCCAGCAGCTTAGCGCCGACAGGGGACTATGGCTACACCTTC.

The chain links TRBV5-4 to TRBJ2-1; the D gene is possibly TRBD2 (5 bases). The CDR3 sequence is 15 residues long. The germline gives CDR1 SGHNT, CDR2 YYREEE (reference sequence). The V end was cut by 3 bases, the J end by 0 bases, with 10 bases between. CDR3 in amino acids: CASSSPRGSYNEQFF. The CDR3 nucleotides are TGTGCCAGCAGCTCTCCCCGGGGCTCCTACAATGAGCAGTTCTTC.

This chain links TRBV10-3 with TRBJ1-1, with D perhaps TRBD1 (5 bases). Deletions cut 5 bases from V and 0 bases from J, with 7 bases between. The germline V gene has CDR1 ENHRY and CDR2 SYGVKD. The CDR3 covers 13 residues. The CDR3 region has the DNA TGTGCCATCAGTTGGGACGTGAACACTGAAGCTTTCTTT. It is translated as CAISWDVNTEAFF.

The DNA of the CDR3 is TGTGCCAGCAGCTCGTCCTGGACAGGTGGGACTGAAGCTTTCTTT. It is translated as CASSSSWTGGTEAFF. This chain joins TRBV7-9 and TRBJ1-1, with 7 positions matching TRBD1. There are 15 residues in the CDR3. CDR1 is SEHNR and CDR2 is FQNEAQ in the germline V gene (reference sequence). The V and J ends lost 4 bases and 5 bases, in that order; junction bases with no gene match: 10.

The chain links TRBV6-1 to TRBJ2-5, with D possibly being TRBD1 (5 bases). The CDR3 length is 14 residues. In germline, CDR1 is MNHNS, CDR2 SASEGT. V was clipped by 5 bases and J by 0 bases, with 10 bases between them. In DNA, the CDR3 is TGTGCCAGCAGTTTCAGACAGAACCAAGAGACCCAGTACTTC. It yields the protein CASSFRQNQETQYF.

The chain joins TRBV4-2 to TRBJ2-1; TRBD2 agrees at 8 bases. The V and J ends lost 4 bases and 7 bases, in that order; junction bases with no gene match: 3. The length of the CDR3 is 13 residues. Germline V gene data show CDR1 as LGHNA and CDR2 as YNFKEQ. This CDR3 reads CASSPTSANEQFF. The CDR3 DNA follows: TGTGCCAGCAGCCCGACTAGCGCTAATGAGCAGTTCTTC.

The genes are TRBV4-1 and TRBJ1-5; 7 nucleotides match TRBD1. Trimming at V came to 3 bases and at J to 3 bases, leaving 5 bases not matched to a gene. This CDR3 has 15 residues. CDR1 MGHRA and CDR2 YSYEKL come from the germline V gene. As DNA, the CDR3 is TGCGCCAGCAGCCAGCAAGGACAGGACAATCAGCCCCAGCATTTT. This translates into CASSQQGQDNQPQHF.